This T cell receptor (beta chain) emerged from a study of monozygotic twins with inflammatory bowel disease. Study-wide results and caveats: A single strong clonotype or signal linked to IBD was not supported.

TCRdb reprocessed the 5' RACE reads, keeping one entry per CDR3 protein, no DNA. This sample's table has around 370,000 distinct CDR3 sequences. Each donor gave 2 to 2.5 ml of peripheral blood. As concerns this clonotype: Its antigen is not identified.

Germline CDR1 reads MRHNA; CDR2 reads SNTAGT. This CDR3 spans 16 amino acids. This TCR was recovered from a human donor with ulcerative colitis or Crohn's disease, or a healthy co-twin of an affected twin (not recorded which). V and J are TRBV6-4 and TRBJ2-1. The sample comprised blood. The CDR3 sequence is CASSDSRTSSYNEQFF.